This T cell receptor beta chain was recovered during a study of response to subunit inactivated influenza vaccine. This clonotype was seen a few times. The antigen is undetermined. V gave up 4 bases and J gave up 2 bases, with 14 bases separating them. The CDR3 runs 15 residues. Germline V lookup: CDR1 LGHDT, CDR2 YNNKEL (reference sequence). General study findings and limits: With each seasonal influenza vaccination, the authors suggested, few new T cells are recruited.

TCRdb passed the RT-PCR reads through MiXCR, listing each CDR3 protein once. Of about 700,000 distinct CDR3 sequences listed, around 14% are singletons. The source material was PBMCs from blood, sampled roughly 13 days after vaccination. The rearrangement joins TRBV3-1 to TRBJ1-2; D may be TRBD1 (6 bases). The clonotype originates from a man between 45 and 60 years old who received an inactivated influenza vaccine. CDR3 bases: TGTGCCAGCAGCCCCGGGACACTACTCAACTATGGCTACACCTTC. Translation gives CASSPGTLLNYGYTF.